This T cell receptor (beta chain) was found in a study of blood T cell repertoires in COVID-19. Study details: Acute-phase and convalescent COVID-19 samples originated in the United States, Italy and Spain. PBMCs, B-cell-depleted T cells, or T cells provided the cDNA or gDNA that made up the material.

Source study methods: Amplification with reference gene primers provided the estimates of nucleated cell counts. Profiling relied on immunoSEQ multiplex PCR, and the TCRdb table lists in-frame clones only, not all of them. The V and J calls and the clone size are those of that table, but D and trimming were determined from the DNA. This repertoire shows about 360,000 clones, roughly 90% found once; its top ten account for just over 7%. This clone has only a few counts. In Seattle, patients joined the study during active infection and were tracked longitudinally. The sequence came from a woman in her sixties or seventies with COVID-19, enrolled during active disease. Material for sequencing was peripheral blood.

In DNA form, the CDR3 reads TGTGCCAGCAGCCTCTCGACAGGGGGAGATCAGCCCCAGCATTTT. Protein sequence: CASSLSTGGDQPQHF. The chain combines TRBV6-6 with TRBJ1-5; 9 bases are a match to TRBD1. Germline V gene sequence: CDR1 MNHNY, CDR2 SVGAGI (reference sequence). This CDR3 has 15 residues. The J segment lost 5 bases and the V segment lost 6 bases, leaving 8 bases of the junction unmatched.